This T cell receptor beta chain was identified in a study of cytomegalovirus exposure and HLA in healthy donors. The study's findings and limits: That first-cohort TCR clusters tended to co-occur in the 120 or so validation repertoires was found in a later analysis.

As for this clone: Its antigen is currently unknown.

CDR1 and CDR2 (germline): SGDLS, YYNGEE. Between the trimmed V and J ends, which lost 5 bases and 1 base, there was a span of 6 bases. This CDR3 region has 13 residues. The repertoire was sequenced with immunoSEQ multiplex PCR; TCRdb's copy has only in-frame clones and lacks some. This table holds 190,000 or so clones, around 82% found once. The receptor comes from a woman younger than 35 in good health and CMV-seropositive. Sequencing used PBMCs. The V gene is TRBV9, the J gene TRBJ2-2; D ambiguous. The DNA of the CDR3 is TGTGCCAGCAGGTCGGGGAACACCGGGGAGCTGTTTTTT. Amino acid sequence: CASRSGNTGELFF.